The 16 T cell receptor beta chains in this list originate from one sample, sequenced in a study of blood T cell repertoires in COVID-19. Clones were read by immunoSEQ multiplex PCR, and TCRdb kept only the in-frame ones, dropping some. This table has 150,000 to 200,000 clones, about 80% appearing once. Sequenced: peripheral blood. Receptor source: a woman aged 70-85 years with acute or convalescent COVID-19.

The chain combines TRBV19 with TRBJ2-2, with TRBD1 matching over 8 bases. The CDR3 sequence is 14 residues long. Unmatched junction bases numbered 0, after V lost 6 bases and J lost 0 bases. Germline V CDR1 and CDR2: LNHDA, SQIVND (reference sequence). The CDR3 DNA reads TGTGCCAGTAGACAGGGGGCGAACACCGGGGAGCTGTTTTTT. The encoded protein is CASRQGANTGELFF.

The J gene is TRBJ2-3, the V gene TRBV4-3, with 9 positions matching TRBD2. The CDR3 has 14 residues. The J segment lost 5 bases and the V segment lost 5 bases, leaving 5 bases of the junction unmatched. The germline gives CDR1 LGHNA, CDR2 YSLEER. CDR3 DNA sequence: TGCGCCAGCAGCACGTTAGCGGGAGTAGATACGCAGTATTTT. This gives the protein CASSTLAGVDTQYF.

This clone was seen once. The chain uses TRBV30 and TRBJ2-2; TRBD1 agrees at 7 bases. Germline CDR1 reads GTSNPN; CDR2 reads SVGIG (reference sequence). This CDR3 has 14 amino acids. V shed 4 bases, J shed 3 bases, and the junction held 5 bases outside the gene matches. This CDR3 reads CAWNRDSYTGELFF. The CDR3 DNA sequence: TGTGCCTGGAACCGGGACAGTTACACCGGGGAGCTGTTTTTT. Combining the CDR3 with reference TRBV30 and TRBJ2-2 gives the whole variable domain SQTIHQWPATLVQPVGSPLSLECTVEGTSNPNLYWYRQAAGRGLQLLFYSVGIGQISSEVPQNLSASRPQDRQFILSSKKLLLSDSGFYLCAWNRDSYTGELFFGEGSRLTVL.

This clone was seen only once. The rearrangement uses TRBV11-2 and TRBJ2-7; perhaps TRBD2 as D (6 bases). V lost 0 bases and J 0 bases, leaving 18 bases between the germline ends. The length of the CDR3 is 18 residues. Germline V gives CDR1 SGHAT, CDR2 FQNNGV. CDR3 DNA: TGTGCCAGCAGCTTAGAAGCGACTAGTAGGATTAGCTCCTACGAGCAGTACTTC. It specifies CASSLEATSRISSYEQYF.

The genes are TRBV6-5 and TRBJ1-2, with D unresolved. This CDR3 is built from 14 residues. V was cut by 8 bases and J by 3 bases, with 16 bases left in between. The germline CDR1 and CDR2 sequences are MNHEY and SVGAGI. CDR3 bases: TGTGCCAGCTCCGCGGCAGGCGGGGACTATGGCTACACCTTC. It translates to CASSAAGGDYGYTF.

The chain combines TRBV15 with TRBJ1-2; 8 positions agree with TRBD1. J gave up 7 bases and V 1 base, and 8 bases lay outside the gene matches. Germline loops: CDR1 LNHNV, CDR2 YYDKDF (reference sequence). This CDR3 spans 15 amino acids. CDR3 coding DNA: TGTGCCACCAGCAGAGGTAAAGGACAGGGAACTGGCTACACCTTC. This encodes CATSRGKGQGTGYTF.

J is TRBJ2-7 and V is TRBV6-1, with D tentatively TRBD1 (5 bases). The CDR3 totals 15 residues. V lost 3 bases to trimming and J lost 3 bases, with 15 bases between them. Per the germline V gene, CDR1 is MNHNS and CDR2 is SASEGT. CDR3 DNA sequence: TGTGCCAGCAGTGAGGGCTACAGGACCCTCTACGAGCAGTACTTC. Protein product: CASSEGYRTLYEQYF.

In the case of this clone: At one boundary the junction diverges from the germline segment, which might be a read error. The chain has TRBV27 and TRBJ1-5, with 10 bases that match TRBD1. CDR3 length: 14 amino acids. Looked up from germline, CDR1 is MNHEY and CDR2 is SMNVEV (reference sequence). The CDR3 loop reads CASRFAGTGVPQHF. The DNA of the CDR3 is TGTGCCAGCCGTTTTGCCGGGACAGGGGTGCCCCAGCATTTT.

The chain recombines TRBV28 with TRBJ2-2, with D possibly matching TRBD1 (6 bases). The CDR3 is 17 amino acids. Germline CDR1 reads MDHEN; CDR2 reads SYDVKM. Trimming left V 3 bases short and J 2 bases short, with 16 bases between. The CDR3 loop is CASSFIQGSLNTGELFF. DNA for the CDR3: TGTGCCAGCAGTTTTATCCAGGGGTCACTCAACACCGGGGAGCTGTTTTTT.

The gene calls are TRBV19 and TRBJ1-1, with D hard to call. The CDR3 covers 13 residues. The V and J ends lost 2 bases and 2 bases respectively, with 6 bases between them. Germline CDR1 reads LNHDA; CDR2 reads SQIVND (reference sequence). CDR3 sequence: CASSISTNTEAFF. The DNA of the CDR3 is TGTGCCAGTAGTATATCGACAAACACTGAAGCTTTCTTT.

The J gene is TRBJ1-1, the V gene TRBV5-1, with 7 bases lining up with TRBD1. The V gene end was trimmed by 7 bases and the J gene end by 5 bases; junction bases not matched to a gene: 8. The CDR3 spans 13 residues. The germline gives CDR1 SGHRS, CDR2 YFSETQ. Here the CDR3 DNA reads TGCGCCAGCCGGGGGACAGATGGAACTGAAGCTTTCTTT. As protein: CASRGTDGTEAFF.

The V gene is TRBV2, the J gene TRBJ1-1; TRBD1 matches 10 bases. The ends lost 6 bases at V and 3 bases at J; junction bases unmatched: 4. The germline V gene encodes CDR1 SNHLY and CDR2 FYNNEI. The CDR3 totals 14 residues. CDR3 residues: CASRRDRGDTEAFF. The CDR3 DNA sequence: TGTGCCAGCAGACGGGACAGGGGAGACACTGAAGCTTTCTTT.

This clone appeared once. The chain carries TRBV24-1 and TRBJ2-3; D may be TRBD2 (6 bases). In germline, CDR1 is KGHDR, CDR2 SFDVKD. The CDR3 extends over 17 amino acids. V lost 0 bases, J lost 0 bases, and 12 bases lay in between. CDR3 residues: CATSDLGGAGSTDTQYF. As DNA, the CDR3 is TGTGCCACCAGTGATTTGGGCGGCGCGGGAAGCACAGATACGCAGTATTTT.

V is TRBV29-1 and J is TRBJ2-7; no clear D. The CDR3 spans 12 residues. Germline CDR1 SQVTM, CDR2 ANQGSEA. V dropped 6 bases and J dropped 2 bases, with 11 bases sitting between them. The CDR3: CSVSDSPYEQYF. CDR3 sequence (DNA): TGCAGCGTGAGTGATTCGCCCTACGAGCAGTACTTC.

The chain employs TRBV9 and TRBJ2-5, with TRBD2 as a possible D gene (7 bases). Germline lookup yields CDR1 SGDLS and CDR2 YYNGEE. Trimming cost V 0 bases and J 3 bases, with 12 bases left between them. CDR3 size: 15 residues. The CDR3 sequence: CASSVAGGQKETQYF. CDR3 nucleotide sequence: TGTGCCAGCAGCGTAGCGGGGGGCCAGAAAGAGACCCAGTACTTC.

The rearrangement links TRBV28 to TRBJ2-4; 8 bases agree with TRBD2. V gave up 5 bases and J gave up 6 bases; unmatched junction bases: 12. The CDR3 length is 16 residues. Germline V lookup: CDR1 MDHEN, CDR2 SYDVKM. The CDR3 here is CASSPMREVSGNIQYF. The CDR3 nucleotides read TGTGCCAGCAGTCCCATGCGGGAGGTTTCGGGAAACATTCAGTACTTC. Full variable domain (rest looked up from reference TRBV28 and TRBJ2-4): DVKVTQSSRYLVKRTGEKVFLECVQDMDHENMFWYRQDPGLGLRLIYFSYDVKMKEKGDIPEGYSVSREKKERFSLILESASTNQTSMYLCASSPMREVSGNIQYFGAGTRLSVL.